The 4 T cell receptor beta chains below all came from one sample that was sequenced in a study of blood T cell repertoires in COVID-19 (dated by TCRdb to the early 2020s). Library preparation employed the immunoSEQ multiplex PCR assay. Drawn from immuneACCESS, this table holds only the in-frame rearrangements with V and J called that TCRdb kept. Clones are partly lost; checked studies trace under half to an unresolved V gene and leave the rest unexplained. The sample contains around 400,000 clones, less than 90% of them found a single time. 5% to 5.5% of the sample is held by the ten biggest clonotypes. Sequenced material: PBMCs or T cells enriched from blood (not recorded which). The origin of the receptors is a woman aged 50 to 60 who had recovered from COVID-19.

V is TRBV7-9 and J is TRBJ2-7; D not resolved. CDR3 length: 13 residues. V was pared by 3 bases and J by 2 bases, with 8 bases between. CDR1 SEHNR and CDR2 FQNEAQ come from the germline V gene (reference sequence). The CDR3 here is CASSFIPAYEQYF. As DNA, the CDR3 is TGTGCCAGCAGCTTTATCCCCGCCTACGAGCAGTACTTC.

V is TRBV2 and J is TRBJ2-5, with D perhaps TRBD2 (6 bases). Per germline, CDR1 SNHLY and CDR2 FYNNEI. Trimming pared 8 bases from V and 2 bases from J, leaving 18 bases between. This CDR3 has 15 residues. The CDR3 is CASRRLGAPQETQYF. In DNA form, the CDR3 reads TGTGCCAGCCGCCGACTAGGTGCTCCGCAAGAGACCCAGTACTTC.

The chain combines TRBV29-1 with TRBJ2-1; D perhaps matches TRBD1 (6 bases). Germline lookup yields CDR1 SQVTM and CDR2 ANQGSEA. The CDR3 is 16 residues long. V was shortened by 6 bases and J by 0 bases, with 18 bases between the two germline ends. CDR3 sequence: CSVTGILPRSYNEQFF. The CDR3 coding sequence is TGCAGCGTAACAGGGATCCTACCCCGCTCCTACAATGAGCAGTTCTTC.

The rearrangement uses TRBV18 and TRBJ1-1; D is possibly TRBD1 (5 bases). Trimming pared 3 bases from V and 6 bases from J, leaving 23 bases between. The CDR3 is 17 residues long. Germline V gene data show CDR1 as KGHSH and CDR2 as LQKENI. This chain's CDR3 is CASSPGRGPFAYPEAFF. In nucleotides, the CDR3 is TGTGCCAGCTCACCGGGGAGGGGCCCTTTTGCATACCCTGAAGCTTTCTTT.